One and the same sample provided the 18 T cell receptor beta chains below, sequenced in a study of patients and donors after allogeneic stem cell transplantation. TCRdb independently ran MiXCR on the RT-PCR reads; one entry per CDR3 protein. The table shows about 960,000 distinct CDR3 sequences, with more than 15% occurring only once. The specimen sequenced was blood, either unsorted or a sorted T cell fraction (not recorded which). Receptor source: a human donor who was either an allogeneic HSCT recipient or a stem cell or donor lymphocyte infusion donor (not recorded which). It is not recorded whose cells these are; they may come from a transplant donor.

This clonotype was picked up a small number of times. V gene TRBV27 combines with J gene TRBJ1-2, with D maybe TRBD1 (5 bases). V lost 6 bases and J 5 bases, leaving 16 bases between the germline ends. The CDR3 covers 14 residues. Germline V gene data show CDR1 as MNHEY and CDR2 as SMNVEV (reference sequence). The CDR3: CASSRYAGEYGYTF. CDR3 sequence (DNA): TGTGCCAGCAGCCGATACGCGGGGGAGTATGGCTACACCTTC.

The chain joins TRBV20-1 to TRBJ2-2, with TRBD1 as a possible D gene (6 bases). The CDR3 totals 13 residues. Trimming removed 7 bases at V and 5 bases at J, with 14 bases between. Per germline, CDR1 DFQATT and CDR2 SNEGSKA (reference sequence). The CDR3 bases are TGCAGTGTCCCTGACAGGCAGACCGGGGAGCTGTTTTTT. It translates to CSVPDRQTGELFF.

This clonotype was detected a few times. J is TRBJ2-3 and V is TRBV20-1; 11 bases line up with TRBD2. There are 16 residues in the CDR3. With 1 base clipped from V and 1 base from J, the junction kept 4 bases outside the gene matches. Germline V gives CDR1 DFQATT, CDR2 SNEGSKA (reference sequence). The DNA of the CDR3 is TGCAGTGCTAGAGCCCTAGCGGGGGGACGCACAGATACGCAGTATTTT. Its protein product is CSARALAGGRTDTQYF.

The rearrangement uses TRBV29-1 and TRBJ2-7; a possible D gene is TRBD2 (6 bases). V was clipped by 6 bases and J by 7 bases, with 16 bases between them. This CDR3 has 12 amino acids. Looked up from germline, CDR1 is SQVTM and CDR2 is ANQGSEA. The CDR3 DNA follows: TGCAGCGTCCGGGACTTTCCATGGGAGCAGTACTTC. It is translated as CSVRDFPWEQYF.

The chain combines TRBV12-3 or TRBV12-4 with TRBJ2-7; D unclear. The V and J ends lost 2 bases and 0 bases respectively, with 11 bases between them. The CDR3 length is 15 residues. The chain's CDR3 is CASSLYQASSYEQYF. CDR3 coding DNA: TGTGCCAGCAGTTTATACCAGGCCAGCTCCTACGAGCAGTACTTC.

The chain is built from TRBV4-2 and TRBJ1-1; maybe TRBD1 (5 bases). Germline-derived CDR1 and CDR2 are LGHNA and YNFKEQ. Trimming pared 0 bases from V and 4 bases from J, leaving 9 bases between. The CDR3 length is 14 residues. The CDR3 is CASSQEKGSTEAFF. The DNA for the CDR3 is TGTGCCAGCAGCCAAGAAAAGGGGAGCACTGAAGCTTTCTTT.

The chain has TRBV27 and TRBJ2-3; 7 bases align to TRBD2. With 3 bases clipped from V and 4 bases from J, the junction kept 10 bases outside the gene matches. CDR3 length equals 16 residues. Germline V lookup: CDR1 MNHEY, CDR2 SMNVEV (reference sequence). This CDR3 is CASSFWREPFADTQYF. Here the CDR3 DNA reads TGTGCCAGCAGTTTTTGGCGGGAGCCTTTCGCAGATACGCAGTATTTT.

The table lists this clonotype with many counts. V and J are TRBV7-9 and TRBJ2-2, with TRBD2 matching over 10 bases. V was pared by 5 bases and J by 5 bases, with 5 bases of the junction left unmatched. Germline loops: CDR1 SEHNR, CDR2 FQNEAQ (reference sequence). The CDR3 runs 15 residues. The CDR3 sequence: CASSLLAGVTGELFF. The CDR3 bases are TGTGCCAGCAGCCTTCTAGCGGGAGTGACCGGGGAGCTGTTTTTT.

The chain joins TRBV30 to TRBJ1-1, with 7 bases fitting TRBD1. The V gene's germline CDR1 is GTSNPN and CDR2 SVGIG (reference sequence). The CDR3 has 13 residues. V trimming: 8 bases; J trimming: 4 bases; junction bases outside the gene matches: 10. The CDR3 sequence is CAGQTGSGTEAFF. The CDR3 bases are TGTGCCGGACAGACAGGGTCTGGCACTGAAGCTTTCTTT.

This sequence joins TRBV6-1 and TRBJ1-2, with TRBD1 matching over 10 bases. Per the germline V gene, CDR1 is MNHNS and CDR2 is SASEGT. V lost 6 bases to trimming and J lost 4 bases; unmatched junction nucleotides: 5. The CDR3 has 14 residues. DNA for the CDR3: TGTGCCAGCAGAGGGACAGGGGTCGGCTATGGCTACACCTTC. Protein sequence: CASRGTGVGYGYTF.

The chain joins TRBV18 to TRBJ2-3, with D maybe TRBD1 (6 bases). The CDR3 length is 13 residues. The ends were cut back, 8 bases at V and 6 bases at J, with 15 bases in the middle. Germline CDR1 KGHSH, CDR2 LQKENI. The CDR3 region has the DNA TGTGCCAGCCCTACAGGGATTTCCGATACGCAGTATTTT. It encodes CASPTGISDTQYF.

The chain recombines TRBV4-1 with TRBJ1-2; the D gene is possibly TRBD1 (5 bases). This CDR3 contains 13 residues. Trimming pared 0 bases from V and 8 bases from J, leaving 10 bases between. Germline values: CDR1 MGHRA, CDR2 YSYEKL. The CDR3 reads CASSQDPRVGYTF. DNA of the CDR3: TGCGCCAGCAGCCAAGATCCCAGGGTCGGCTACACCTTC.

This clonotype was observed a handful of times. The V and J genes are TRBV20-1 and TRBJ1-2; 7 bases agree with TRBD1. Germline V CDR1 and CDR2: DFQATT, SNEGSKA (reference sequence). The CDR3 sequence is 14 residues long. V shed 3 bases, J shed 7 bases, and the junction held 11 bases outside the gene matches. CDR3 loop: CSASLRTGDIGYTF. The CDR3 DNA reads TGCAGTGCTAGTCTCCGGACAGGAGACATTGGCTACACCTTC.

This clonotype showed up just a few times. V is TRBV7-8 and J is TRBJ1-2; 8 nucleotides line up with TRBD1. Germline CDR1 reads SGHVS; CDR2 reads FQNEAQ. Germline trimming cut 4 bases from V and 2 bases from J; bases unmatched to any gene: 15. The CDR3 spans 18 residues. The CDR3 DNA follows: TGTGCCAGCAGCTACCACCCGGGCAGGGGGCAAGGGAACTATGGCTACACCTTC. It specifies CASSYHPGRGQGNYGYTF.

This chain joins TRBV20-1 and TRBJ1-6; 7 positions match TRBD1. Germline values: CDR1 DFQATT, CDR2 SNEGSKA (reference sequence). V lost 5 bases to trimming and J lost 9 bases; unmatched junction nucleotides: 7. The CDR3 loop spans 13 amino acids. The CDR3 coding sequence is TGCAGTGCTTCCGTAAACAGGGGTTCACCCCTCCACTTT. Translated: CSASVNRGSPLHF.

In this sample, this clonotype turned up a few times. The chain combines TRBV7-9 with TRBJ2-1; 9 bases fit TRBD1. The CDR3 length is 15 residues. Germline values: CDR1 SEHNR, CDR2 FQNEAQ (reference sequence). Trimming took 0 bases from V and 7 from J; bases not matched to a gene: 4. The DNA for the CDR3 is TGTGCCAGCAGCTTAGCGGGACAGGGTAGAAATGAGCAGTTCTTC. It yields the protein CASSLAGQGRNEQFF.

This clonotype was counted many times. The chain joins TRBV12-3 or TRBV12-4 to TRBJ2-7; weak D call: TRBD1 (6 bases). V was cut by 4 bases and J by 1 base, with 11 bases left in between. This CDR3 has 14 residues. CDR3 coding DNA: TGTGCCAGCAGTTCCTACAGGGATTCCTACGAGCAGTACTTC. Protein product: CASSSYRDSYEQYF.

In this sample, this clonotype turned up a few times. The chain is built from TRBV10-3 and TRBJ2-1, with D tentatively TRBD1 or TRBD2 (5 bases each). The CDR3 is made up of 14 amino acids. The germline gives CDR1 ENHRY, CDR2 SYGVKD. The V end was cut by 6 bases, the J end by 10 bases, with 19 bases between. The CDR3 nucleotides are TGTGCCATCAGGGAGGCCCTACGGGGCGGGGAGCAGTTCTTC. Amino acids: CAIREALRGGEQFF.